The next 29 T cell receptor beta chains were all read from a single sample in a study of OX40 agonist ivuxolimab in advanced cancers. Some clones are missing from TCRdb's copy, which holds only in-frame ones; the method was immunoSEQ multiplex PCR. The data hold over 85,000 clones, with about 91% observed a single time. The sequences come from CD4+ or CD8+ T cells sorted from blood, collected in a trial of the OX40 agonist ivuxolimab. These receptors were taken from an adult with an advanced solid tumor such as melanoma, head and neck, liver or kidney cancer.

V gene TRBV5-8 combines with J gene TRBJ1-4; D not resolved. Between the trimmed V and J ends, which lost 0 bases and 8 bases, there was a span of 11 bases. CDR1 is SGHTS and CDR2 is YDEGEE in the germline V gene. There are 14 residues in the CDR3. This chain's CDR3 is CASSLGLLVEKLFF. For the CDR3, the DNA is TGTGCCAGCAGCTTGGGGCTACTCGTAGAAAAACTGTTTTTT.

The chain joins TRBV18 to TRBJ2-3; 13 bases line up with TRBD2. CDR3 size: 16 residues. The germline gives CDR1 KGHSH, CDR2 LQKENI. With 5 bases clipped from V and 6 bases from J, the junction kept 8 bases outside the gene matches. The CDR3 loop is CASSSGLAGAADTQYF. CDR3 DNA: TGTGCCAGCTCATCCGGACTAGCGGGGGCAGCGGATACGCAGTATTTT.

The chain has TRBV6-6 and TRBJ1-2; TRBD1 matches 8 bases. This CDR3 has 16 residues. Germline CDR1 MNHNY, CDR2 SVGAGI (reference sequence). The V gene end was trimmed by 6 bases and the J gene end by 8 bases; junction bases not matched to a gene: 17. As DNA, the CDR3 is TGTGCCAGCAGGCCCCCAGACCCCGCAGGGGGCACCGGCTACACCTTC. Its translation: CASRPPDPAGGTGYTF.

The chain joins TRBV27 to TRBJ2-2; D ambiguous. CDR3 length: 12 residues. Germline V gene data show CDR1 as MNHEY and CDR2 as SMNVEV (reference sequence). Trimming took 3 bases from V and 2 from J, leaving 1 base between them. CDR3 bases: TGTGCCAGCAGTTTCAACACCGGGGAGCTGTTTTTT. Protein product: CASSFNTGELFF.

J is TRBJ1-4 and V is TRBV5-1; no reliable D call. This CDR3 comprises 14 residues. The V end was cut by 4 bases, the J end by 2 bases, with 9 bases between. Germline V gene data show CDR1 as SGHRS and CDR2 as YFSETQ. CDR3 nucleotide sequence: TGCGCCAGCAGCAAGGACTCGACTAATGAAAAACTGTTTTTT. It translates to CASSKDSTNEKLFF.

The chain employs TRBV2 and TRBJ1-4; D might be TRBD1 (6 bases). Germline assignment: CDR1 SNHLY and CDR2 FYNNEI. The ends were cut back, 4 bases at V and 3 bases at J, with 12 bases in the middle. There are 15 residues in the CDR3. The chain's CDR3 is CASSAGGLANEKLFF. CDR3 bases: TGTGCCAGCAGTGCCGGGGGGCTGGCTAATGAAAAACTGTTTTTT.

The rearrangement uses TRBV6-5 and TRBJ2-5; a possible D gene is TRBD2 (5 bases). V lost 5 bases and J lost 5, with 12 bases in between. The CDR3 length is 13 residues. The germline V gene encodes CDR1 MNHEY and CDR2 SVGAGI. The CDR3 bases are TGTGCCAGCAGTAGCCCCACGGGGGAGACCCAGTACTTC. It encodes CASSSPTGETQYF.

The chain uses TRBV14 and TRBJ1-3; tentatively, D is TRBD1 (5 bases). V was cut by 3 bases and J by 2 bases, with 14 bases left in between. The germline CDR1 and CDR2 sequences are SGHDN and FVKESK. The CDR3 extends over 16 amino acids. The chain's CDR3 is CASSQLGMTAGNTIYF. The CDR3 DNA follows: TGTGCCAGCAGCCAGCTAGGGATGACAGCTGGAAACACCATATATTTT.

The rearrangement uses TRBV7-9 and TRBJ2-7; 11 positions agree with TRBD2. This CDR3 has 13 amino acids. The trim removed 5 bases at V and 7 bases at J, leaving 4 bases unmatched. Germline V gene lookup returns CDR1 SEHNR and CDR2 FQNEAQ (reference sequence). The CDR3 nucleotides are TGTGCCAGCAGCCATAGCGGGAGGGGTGAGCAGTACTTC. Translated: CASSHSGRGEQYF.

This rearrangement joins TRBV15 to TRBJ1-2, with D perhaps TRBD1 (5 bases). Germline V gene sequence: CDR1 LNHNV, CDR2 YYDKDF (reference sequence). This CDR3 is 17 amino acids long. The V end lost 1 base, the J end lost 3 bases, and 18 bases lay between the germline ends. The CDR3 is CATSRGGGAGLDYGYTF. DNA of the CDR3: TGTGCCACCAGCAGAGGCGGAGGGGCAGGGCTTGACTATGGCTACACCTTC.

The J gene is TRBJ2-7, the V gene TRBV6-5; D unresolved. Trimming pared 7 bases from V and 5 bases from J, leaving 9 bases between. CDR1 and CDR2 from the germline V gene are MNHEY and SVGAGI. The CDR3 spans 11 residues. CDR3 coding DNA: TGTGCCAGCAAGAACATGGACGAGCAGTACTTC. As protein: CASKNMDEQYF.

This chain connects TRBV28 to TRBJ1-2; TRBD1 agrees at 8 bases. Germline CDR1 reads MDHEN; CDR2 reads SYDVKM. CDR3 length: 14 residues. Trimming cost V 3 bases and J 8 bases; bases outside gene matches: 8. CDR3 protein: CASSFQGASRGYTF. DNA of the CDR3: TGTGCCAGCAGTTTTCAGGGGGCGTCTCGCGGCTACACCTTC.

Here the CDR3 reads CASSFESRGRNQPQHF. CDR3 DNA: TGTGCCAGCAGTTTTGAGTCGAGGGGGCGAAATCAGCCCCAGCATTTT. V usage is TRBV28 and J usage is TRBJ1-5, with TRBD1 matching 7 bases. This CDR3 contains 16 residues. Germline V lookup: CDR1 MDHEN, CDR2 SYDVKM. The V gene end was trimmed by 3 bases and the J gene end by 4 bases; junction bases not matched to a gene: 9. Based on the CDR3 plus reference TRBV28 and TRBJ1-5, the full variable domain is DVKVTQSSRYLVKRTGEKVFLECVQDMDHENMFWYRQDPGLGLRLIYFSYDVKMKEKGDIPEGYSVSREKKERFSLILESASTNQTSMYLCASSFESRGRNQPQHFGDGTRLSIL.

The chain uses TRBV7-2 and TRBJ2-5; D gene ambiguous. Germline assignment: CDR1 SGHTA and CDR2 FQGNSA. Trimming pared 2 bases from V and 5 bases from J, leaving 3 bases between. The CDR3 covers 11 residues. The CDR3 bases are TGTGCCAGCAGCTTACTGGAGACCCAGTACTTC. Translation: CASSLLETQYF.

This chain links TRBV28 with TRBJ2-7; no clear D gene. The V and J ends lost 1 base and 4 bases respectively, with 8 bases between them. Germline CDR1 and CDR2: MDHEN and SYDVKM. The CDR3 sequence is 13 residues long. CDR3 region: CASSLSPSYEQYF. As DNA, the CDR3 is TGTGCCAGCAGTTTATCCCCCAGTTACGAGCAGTACTTC.

The chain has TRBV7-2 and TRBJ2-5, with 12 bases matching TRBD2. Germline CDR1 is SGHTA and CDR2 is FQGNSA. The CDR3 sequence is 16 residues long. V gave up 5 bases and J gave up 5 bases; unmatched junction bases: 9. CDR3 amino acids: CASSPVGTSGRETQYF. The CDR3 DNA reads as TGTGCCAGCAGCCCCGTCGGGACTAGCGGGCGGGAGACCCAGTACTTC.

CDR3 loop: CASSLFGARDREGTQYF. The DNA for the CDR3 is TGTGCCAGCAGCTTATTTGGGGCAAGGGACCGAGAAGGGACCCAGTACTTC. The J gene is TRBJ2-5, the V gene TRBV7-2; TRBD1 or TRBD2 may be the D gene (5 bases each). Germline values: CDR1 SGHTA, CDR2 FQGNSA. V lost 2 bases and J lost 7, with 23 bases in between. There are 17 residues in the CDR3.

This chain links TRBV18 with TRBJ2-1; 8 positions match TRBD2. The CDR3 has 15 residues. Looked up from germline, CDR1 is KGHSH and CDR2 is LQKENI. The ends lost 4 bases at V and 10 bases at J; junction bases unmatched: 12. The CDR3 is CASSLGLVDGGEQFF. DNA for the CDR3: TGTGCCAGCTCACTGGGACTAGTAGACGGAGGCGAGCAGTTCTTC.

J is TRBJ2-1 and V is TRBV6-1; 12 positions match TRBD2. Germline V gene lookup returns CDR1 MNHNS and CDR2 SASEGT. Trimming took 3 bases from V and 13 from J; bases not matched to a gene: 10. The CDR3 is 15 amino acids. The DNA for the CDR3 is TGTGCCAGCAGTGACGTAGGACTAGCGGGGATCTTCCAGTTCTTC. Residues: CASSDVGLAGIFQFF.

The rearrangement joins TRBV21-1 to TRBJ2-7; no DNA check was done on the table's D call, TRBD2. TRBV21-1 is marked as a pseudogene. This CDR3 contains 16 residues. CDR3: CASSRCGTIDSYEQYF. In nucleotides, the CDR3 is TGTGCCAGCAGCAGATGCGGGACTATAGACTCCTACGAGCAGTACTTC.

The chain combines TRBV5-1 with TRBJ2-2, with a tentative D call TRBD1 (5 bases). V lost 0 bases and J lost 0, with 6 bases in between. The germline V gene has CDR1 SGHRS and CDR2 YFSETQ. The CDR3 totals 15 residues. The DNA of the CDR3 is TGCGCCAGCAGCTTGGAACAGGCGAACACCGGGGAGCTGTTTTTT. It codes for CASSLEQANTGELFF.

The chain joins TRBV7-2 to TRBJ1-5; D gene unclear. V shed 7 bases and J shed 7 bases, with 20 bases lying between them. Looked up from germline, CDR1 is SGHTA and CDR2 is FQGNSA. The CDR3 runs 15 residues. The CDR3 DNA reads TGTGCCAGCACCCCTGGTCCGGGTATAGGGCAGCCCCAGCATTTT. Translating it yields CASTPGPGIGQPQHF.

The chain couples TRBV15 to TRBJ2-1; D is perhaps TRBD1 (6 bases). This CDR3 spans 16 amino acids. V shed 3 bases and J shed 4 bases, with 16 bases lying between them. Per the germline V gene, CDR1 is LNHNV and CDR2 is YYDKDF (reference sequence). The CDR3 bases are TGTGCCACCAGCAGGCGTGGGGGCATCGGGTACAATGAGCAGTTCTTC. Its protein is CATSRRGGIGYNEQFF.

This chain joins TRBV5-1 and TRBJ2-7; possible D gene TRBD1, 5 bases. The ends were cut back, 1 base at V and 3 bases at J, with 8 bases in the middle. The CDR3 totals 13 residues. The germline CDR1 and CDR2 sequences are SGHRS and YFSETQ. CDR3 sequence reads: CASSLTGSYEQYF. DNA of the CDR3: TGCGCCAGCAGCTTGACAGGAAGCTACGAGCAGTACTTC.

The V and J genes are TRBV7-3 and TRBJ2-1; possible D gene TRBD2, 5 bases. CDR1 and CDR2 (germline): SGHTA, FQGTGA. This CDR3 contains 16 residues. Trimming left V 5 bases short and J 0 bases short, with 14 bases between. The CDR3 DNA sequence: TGTGCCAGCAGCCTTGACGGGATTAGCTCCTACAATGAGCAGTTCTTC. Translation: CASSLDGISSYNEQFF.

The chain is built from TRBV7-6 and TRBJ2-2; maybe TRBD1 (5 bases). Germline-derived CDR1 and CDR2 are SGHVS and FNYEAQ. The CDR3 totals 14 residues. The V and J ends lost 5 bases and 4 bases respectively, with 11 bases between them. The CDR3 is CASSASRGTGELFF. The DNA of the CDR3 is TGTGCCAGCAGCGCAAGTAGGGGCACCGGGGAGCTGTTTTTT.

The genes are TRBV11-2 and TRBJ2-2, with D tentatively TRBD1 (5 bases). The CDR3 contains 16 residues. Germline lookup yields CDR1 SGHAT and CDR2 FQNNGV. Deletions cut 6 bases from V and 6 bases from J, with 20 bases between. In DNA, the CDR3 is TGTGCCAGCAGTTTCCGAAGGGGCGCAGGGTCCGGGGAGCTGTTTTTT. It yields the protein CASSFRRGAGSGELFF.

The chain employs TRBV14 and TRBJ2-3; D remains unclear. V was cut by 1 base and J by 3 bases, with 8 bases left in between. CDR3 size: 14 residues. Germline V gene sequence: CDR1 SGHDN, CDR2 FVKESK. CDR3 residues: CASSQVGRTDTQYF. CDR3 in DNA: TGTGCCAGCAGCCAAGTTGGGCGGACAGATACGCAGTATTTT. Filled out from reference TRBV14 and TRBJ2-3, the complete variable domain reads EAGVTQFPSHSVIEKGQTVTLRCDPISGHDNLYWYRRVMGKEIKFLLHFVKESKQDESGMPNNRFLAERTGGTYSTLKVQPAELEDSGVYFCASSQVGRTDTQYFGPGTRLTVL.

This chain joins TRBV6-1 and TRBJ1-5; D is uncertain. Trimming shortened V by 8 bases and J by 5 bases, and 13 bases separated the two germline ends. Germline V lookup: CDR1 MNHNS, CDR2 SASEGT. The CDR3 sequence is 13 residues long. CDR3 coding DNA: TGTGCCAGCGTCGAGCAGAAAGATCAGCCCCAGCATTTT. Its translation is CASVEQKDQPQHF.